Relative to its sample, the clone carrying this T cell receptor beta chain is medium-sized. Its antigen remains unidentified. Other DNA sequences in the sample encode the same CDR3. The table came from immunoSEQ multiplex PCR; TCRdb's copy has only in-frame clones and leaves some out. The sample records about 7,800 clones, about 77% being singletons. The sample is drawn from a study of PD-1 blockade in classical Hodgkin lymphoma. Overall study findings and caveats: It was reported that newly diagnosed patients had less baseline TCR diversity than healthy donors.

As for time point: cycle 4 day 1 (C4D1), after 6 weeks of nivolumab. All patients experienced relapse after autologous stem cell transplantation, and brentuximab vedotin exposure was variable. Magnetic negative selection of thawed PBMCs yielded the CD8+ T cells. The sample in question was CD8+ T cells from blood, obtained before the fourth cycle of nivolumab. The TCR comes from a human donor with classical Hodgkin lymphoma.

In DNA form, the CDR3 reads TGTGCCAGCAGCGTGACAGAGAACTATGGCTACACCTTC. Translating gives CASSVTENYGYTF. This sequence joins TRBV9 and TRBJ1-2; the D gene is possibly TRBD1 (5 bases). Per the germline V gene, CDR1 is SGDLS and CDR2 is YYNGEE. The CDR3 covers 13 residues. V was clipped by 2 bases and J by 2 bases, with 7 bases between them. Full variable domain (missing parts from reference TRBV9 and TRBJ1-2): DSGVTQTPKHLITATGQRVTLRCSPRSGDLSVYWYQQSLDQGLQFLIQYYNGEERAKGNILERFSAQQFPDLHSELNLSSLELGDSALYFCASSVTENYGYTFGSGTRLTVV.